The next 28 T cell receptor beta chains were all read from a single sample in a study of CDR3 diversity in severe acne. TCRdb re-called the PCR reads through MiXCR, storing one row per CDR3 protein. The sample includes under 100,000 distinct CDR3 sequences, 45% to 50% of them seen just once. Input material: blood. The source of these receptors is a male donor in good health, serving as a control.

CDR3 DNA: TGTGCCAGCACCCCTGCGGACAGCTCCTACGAGCAGTACTTC. This sequence encodes CASTPADSSYEQYF. The chain couples TRBV6-5 to TRBJ2-7; tentative D call: TRBD1 (6 bases). V was cut by 7 bases and J by 0 bases, with 13 bases left in between. CDR1 and CDR2 (germline): MNHEY, SVGAGI. The CDR3 covers 14 residues.

The chain combines TRBV12-3 or TRBV12-4 with TRBJ1-1; weak D call: TRBD1 (6 bases). There are 16 residues in the CDR3. Trimming took off 5 bases at V and 3 bases at J, with 19 bases between the two ends. The CDR3 protein is CASSARRGAQDTEAFF. CDR3 in DNA: TGTGCCAGCAGTGCAAGGCGGGGGGCGCAGGACACTGAAGCTTTCTTT.

This clonotype is a singleton in its sample. It is likely a read error, because the conserved phenylalanine at the end of the CDR3 is missing. The limits of the CDR3 on the DNA are not certain, so only TCRdb's listed CDR3 is given. The V gene is TRBV19, the J gene TRBJ2-3. Germline loops: CDR1 LNHDA, CDR2 SQIVND (reference sequence). The CDR3 is 16 residues long, ends included. CDR3 protein: CASSIGNRASTDTQMS.

There are many counts of this clonotype. The CDR3 sequence: CASSVIAGGQETQYF. The DNA for the CDR3 is TGTGCCAGCAGCGTCATAGCGGGGGGACAAGAGACCCAGTACTTC. This sequence joins TRBV9 and TRBJ2-5; 10 positions agree with TRBD2. The CDR3 spans 15 residues. CDR1 is SGDLS, CDR2 YYNGEE, per germline. V lost 2 bases and J lost 2; bases outside the gene matches: 3. The entire variable domain, with the rest obtained from reference TRBV9 and TRBJ2-5, is as follows: DSGVTQTPKHLITATGQRVTLRCSPRSGDLSVYWYQQSLDQGLQFLIQYYNGEERAKGNILERFSAQQFPDLHSELNLSSLELGDSALYFCASSVIAGGQETQYFGPGTRLLVL.

This clonotype has at least ten counts. V is TRBV7-6 and J is TRBJ2-7; either TRBD1 or TRBD2 may fit D (5 bases each). CDR1 is SGHVS, CDR2 FNYEAQ, per germline. This CDR3 region has 17 residues. Trimming removed 4 bases at V and 2 bases at J, with 21 bases between. The CDR3 reads CASSSRGVGKGPYEQYF. Here the CDR3 DNA reads TGTGCCAGCAGCTCGAGGGGCGTAGGGAAGGGGCCCTACGAGCAGTACTTC.

In regard to this clonotype: Being one base from a much bigger clone, this may be a read error. J is TRBJ1-3 and V is TRBV6-5; D remains ambiguous. CDR3 size: 15 residues. V gave up 10 bases and J gave up 0 bases, with 16 bases separating them. Germline assignment: CDR1 MNHEY and CDR2 SVGAGI. CDR3 in amino acids: CANSIDGGSGNTIYF. The CDR3 DNA follows: TGTGCCAACAGCATAGACGGAGGCTCTGGAAACACCATATATTTT.

In its sample, this clonotype was seen many times. The gene calls are TRBV11-2 and TRBJ2-7, with TRBD2 matching 7 bases. Trimming took 5 bases from V and 7 from J; bases not matched to a gene: 14. CDR1 is SGHAT, CDR2 FQNNGV, per germline. This CDR3 comprises 15 residues. The CDR3 region is CASSKGLAAVVEQYF. The CDR3 region has the DNA TGTGCCAGCAGCAAAGGGCTAGCGGCGGTTGTAGAGCAGTACTTC.

J is TRBJ2-5 and V is TRBV19, with TRBD1 matching 7 bases. This CDR3 spans 15 amino acids. V lost 6 bases to trimming and J lost 9 bases; unmatched junction nucleotides: 16. The V gene's germline CDR1 is LNHDA and CDR2 SQIVND (reference sequence). CDR3 bases: TGTGCCAGTAGGGGGACAGTTTATAGCAATCAGCCCCAGTACTTC. It yields the protein CASRGTVYSNQPQYF.

This clonotype was counted at least ten times. V and J are TRBV25-1 and TRBJ1-2; D call uncertain. This CDR3 comprises 13 residues. V shed 6 bases and J shed 10 bases, with 18 bases lying between them. The germline CDR1 and CDR2 sequences are MGHDK and SYGVNS. CDR3 in amino acids: CASRADTQTVYTF. The CDR3 region has the DNA TGTGCCAGCAGGGCGGATACCCAAACTGTCTACACCTTC.

This clonotype appeared a single time. The J gene is TRBJ1-2, the V gene TRBV9; 8 nucleotides line up with TRBD1. This CDR3 is 16 amino acids long. Germline-derived CDR1 and CDR2 are SGDLS and YYNGEE. The ends lost 5 bases at V and 4 bases at J; junction bases unmatched: 13. The CDR3 here is CASSGGQGEWVYGYTF. CDR3 bases: TGTGCCAGCAGTGGCGGACAGGGCGAGTGGGTCTATGGCTACACCTTC.

This clonotype was observed a few times. The V gene is TRBV7-8, the J gene TRBJ2-2; D unresolved. This CDR3 has 14 residues. Germline CDR1 and CDR2: SGHVS and FQNEAQ. Trimming took off 1 base at V and 1 base at J, with 4 bases between the two ends. CDR3 sequence (DNA): TGTGCCAGCAGCTTAGTGCTGAACACCGGGGAGCTGTTTTTT. This translates into CASSLVLNTGELFF.

This clonotype was counted many times. The V call is TRBV20-1, the J call TRBJ2-3; TRBD2 matches at 9 bases. The CDR3 totals 15 residues. Germline V gene lookup returns CDR1 DFQATT and CDR2 SNEGSKA (reference sequence). The V segment lost 8 bases and the J segment 0 bases; nucleotides outside the gene matches: 9. In DNA form, the CDR3 reads TGCAGTCAGCTGGCGGGGGGGTATAGCACAGATACGCAGTATTTT. Translated: CSQLAGGYSTDTQYF.

As to this clonotype: The CDR3 ends on some other residue instead of the conserved phenylalanine or tryptophan, so this is likely a read error. The DNA is left out, because the CDR3 cannot be placed on it with certainty; the CDR3 is given as TCRdb lists it. The genes are TRBV2 and TRBJ2-3; no check of the table's D call, TRBD1, against the DNA was made. The CDR3 totals 10 residues, both ends included. Germline CDR1 is SNHLY and CDR2 is FYNNEI. CDR3: CASSGGQGFY.

At least ten counts were recorded for this clonotype. The chain links TRBV19 to TRBJ2-5; a weak D match, TRBD1 (5 bases). CDR1 is LNHDA, CDR2 SQIVND, per germline (reference sequence). CDR3 length equals 18 residues. V shed 0 bases and J shed 0 bases, with 17 bases lying between them. The chain's CDR3 is CASSIDPVIDSHQETQYF. CDR3 coding DNA: TGTGCCAGTAGTATAGATCCAGTTATTGACAGCCACCAAGAGACCCAGTACTTC. The full variable domain, with the rest looked up from reference TRBV19 and TRBJ2-5, is DGGITQSPKYLFRKEGQNVTLSCEQNLNHDAMYWYRQDPGQGLRLIYYSQIVNDFQKGDIAEGYSVSREKKESFPLTVTSAQKNPTAFYLCASSIDPVIDSHQETQYFGPGTRLLVL.

This rearrangement joins TRBV28 to TRBJ2-5, with TRBD2 matching over 7 bases. Unmatched junction bases numbered 19, after V lost 1 base and J lost 5 bases. The CDR3 is made up of 19 amino acids. CDR1 and CDR2 from the germline V gene are MDHEN and SYDVKM. The CDR3 DNA is TGTGCCAGCAGTTTATTTAATCGTCCAGGGAGCGGGGAGCGGGAGACCCAGTACTTC. Protein: CASSLFNRPGSGERETQYF.

This rearrangement joins TRBV7-9 to TRBJ1-3, with D perhaps TRBD1 (6 bases). Per the germline V gene, CDR1 is SEHNR and CDR2 is FQNEAQ (reference sequence). CDR3 size: 17 residues. Trimming shortened V by 3 bases and J by 5 bases, and 20 bases separated the two germline ends. CDR3 sequence (DNA): TGTGCCAGCAGCTTTATCGGCCGGCAGGGGAGAAGAAACACCATATATTTT. It codes for CASSFIGRQGRRNTIYF. Filled out from reference TRBV7-9 and TRBJ1-3, the complete variable domain reads DTGVSQNPRHKITKRGQNVTFRCDPISEHNRLYWYRQTLGQGPEFLTYFQNEAQLEKSRLLSDRFSAERPKGSFSTLEIQRTEQGDSAMYLCASSFIGRQGRRNTIYFGEGSWLTVV.

As concerns this clonotype: The DNA is left out, because the CDR3 cannot be placed on it with certainty; the CDR3 is given as TCRdb lists it. V is TRBV12-3 or TRBV12-4 and J is TRBJ1-2. With termini counted, the CDR3 has 24 amino acids. Here the CDR3 reads CASSATPFQAQIRSILAQAPGYTF.

This chain links TRBV13 with TRBJ2-5, with 11 bases identical to TRBD2. This CDR3 has 17 amino acids. Germline V CDR1 and CDR2: PRHDT, FYEKMQ (reference sequence). The V segment lost 5 bases and the J segment 2 bases; nucleotides outside the gene matches: 10. The DNA of the CDR3 is TGTGCCAGCAGCACCAAGGGACTAGCGGAAGTGCAAGAGACCCAGTACTTC. It translates to CASSTKGLAEVQETQYF.

This clonotype was seen at least ten times. Mismatch with germline at one junction end may stem from a read error. This chain joins TRBV7-7 and TRBJ1-1; tentatively, D is TRBD1 (6 bases). The CDR3 is made up of 13 amino acids. The germline V gene has CDR1 SSHAT and CDR2 FNYEAQ (reference sequence). In DNA, the CDR3 is TGTGCTAGCAGCTTGGGACAGAACACTGAAGCTTTCTTT. This sequence encodes CASSLGQNTEAFF.

In this sample, this clonotype turned up many times. The chain links TRBV9 to TRBJ1-5; D call uncertain. This CDR3 spans 13 amino acids. Trimming pared 0 bases from V and 6 bases from J, leaving 7 bases between. Germline V gene data show CDR1 as SGDLS and CDR2 as YYNGEE. This CDR3 is CASSVVPGQPQHF. The CDR3 nucleotides read TGTGCCAGCAGCGTAGTTCCAGGTCAGCCCCAGCATTTT.

V is TRBV5-4 and J is TRBJ2-7; 9 bases line up with TRBD2. Losses at the gene ends were 0 bases for V and 4 bases for J; bases not matched to a gene: 8. Germline V gives CDR1 SGHNT, CDR2 YYREEE (reference sequence). This CDR3 is built from 16 residues. CDR3 nucleotides: TGTGCCAGCAGCTTGGCCGGCGGGAGGGCCATTTACGAGCAGTACTTC. Its protein is CASSLAGGRAIYEQYF.

This clonotype was detected many times. The V call is TRBV5-6, the J call TRBJ2-3; a possible D gene is TRBD2 (6 bases). Looked up from germline, CDR1 is SGHDT and CDR2 is YYEEEE. The CDR3 runs 14 residues. Trimming removed 2 bases from V and 1 base from J, with 8 bases in between. CDR3 nucleotides: TGTGCCAGCAGCTTCGGCGGGGGCACAGATACGCAGTATTTT. Its protein is CASSFGGGTDTQYF.

The J gene is TRBJ2-5, the V gene TRBV25-1; possibly TRBD1 for D (5 bases). This CDR3 spans 18 amino acids. Per the germline V gene, CDR1 is MGHDK and CDR2 is SYGVNS. The germline V and J ends were trimmed by 6 bases and 0 bases, with 23 bases remaining between them. The chain's CDR3 is CASSQGGFGAEDQETQYF. The CDR3 nucleotides read TGTGCCAGCAGCCAAGGTGGTTTTGGGGCAGAGGACCAAGAGACCCAGTACTTC. The full variable domain, its missing parts supplied by reference TRBV25-1 and TRBJ2-5, is EADIYQTPRYLVIGTGKKITLECSQTMGHDKMYWYQQDPGMELHLIHYSYGVNSTEKGDLSSESTVSRIRTEHFPLTLESARPSHTSQYLCASSQGGFGAEDQETQYFGPGTRLLVL.

As for this clonotype: The germline gene is not matched at one end of the junction; a read error may be the cause. The rearrangement links TRBV30 to TRBJ2-5, with D unclear. CDR3 size: 14 residues. Germline CDR1 is GTSNPN and CDR2 is SVGIG (reference sequence). The CDR3 sequence: CAWSVYLYQGTQYF. CDR3 sequence (DNA): TGTGCCTGGAGTGTATACCTATACCAAGGGACCCAGTACTTC.

This clonotype is categorized as medium-sized. V gene TRBV2 combines with J gene TRBJ2-3; 7 nucleotides agree with TRBD1. This CDR3 region has 17 residues. V gave up 6 bases and J gave up 3 bases; unmatched junction bases: 15. Germline V gene lookup returns CDR1 SNHLY and CDR2 FYNNEI. CDR3 region: CASSRSRQGVRTDTQYF. The CDR3, as DNA: TGTGCCAGCAGCCGTTCGAGACAGGGCGTCCGGACAGATACGCAGTATTTT.

This clonotype has a handful of counts. The chain carries TRBV27 and TRBJ1-1; tentative D call: TRBD1 (5 bases). This CDR3 comprises 15 residues. Trimming took off 2 bases at V and 4 bases at J, with 14 bases between the two ends. Germline loops: CDR1 MNHEY, CDR2 SMNVEV (reference sequence). The DNA of the CDR3 is TGTGCCAGCAGTTTAGGGATGCAGGGCGGCACTGAAGCTTTCTTT. Its protein is CASSLGMQGGTEAFF.

This clonotype was counted a few times. The chain employs TRBV10-3 and TRBJ2-7; tentatively, D is TRBD1 (6 bases). This CDR3 is built from 12 residues. Germline-derived CDR1 and CDR2 are ENHRY and SYGVKD. The V end was cut by 4 bases, the J end by 5 bases, with 9 bases between. The CDR3 loop reads CAISGTGNEQYF. The CDR3 region has the DNA TGTGCCATCAGTGGTACAGGGAACGAGCAGTACTTC.

The V and J genes are TRBV25-1 and TRBJ2-7; tentative D call: TRBD1 (5 bases). Per germline, CDR1 MGHDK and CDR2 SYGVNS. V shed 10 bases and J shed 3 bases, with 25 bases lying between them. The length of the CDR3 is 16 residues. This chain's CDR3 is CATQGPDGHRIYEQYF. The DNA for the CDR3 is TGTGCCACCCAGGGTCCCGACGGACACCGAATCTACGAGCAGTACTTC.